This entry lists 18 T cell receptor beta chains sequenced from one sample in a study of T cells in women clearing cervical HPV infection. Assay: immunoSEQ multiplex PCR; the TCRdb copy retains only in-frame clones and omits some. Its clone listing holds around 30,000 clones. Sequencing was performed on blood buffy coat. The receptor set was obtained from a woman aged 18-70 years with a cervical HPV16 infection that either progressed to CIN3+ or cleared (not recorded which).

Comments on this clone: The read terminates 3 residues ahead of where the CDR3 ends, so the germline J gene completes it. The chain employs TRBV5-6 and TRBJ1-2; D gene uncertain. The germline V gene encodes CDR1 SGHDT and CDR2 YYEEEE. CDR3 length: 13 amino acids. Trimming pared 5 bases from V and 0 bases from J, leaving 8 bases between. The CDR3 spells CASSYRSNYGYTF. The sequenced CDR3 bases are TGTGCCAGCAGTTATCGTTCTAACTATGGC.

On this clone itself: The read finishes 3 residues shy of the CDR3 end, and the germline J gene is used to complete it. The chain has TRBV2 and TRBJ2-1; D may be TRBD2 (6 bases). The germline V and J ends were trimmed by 6 bases and 4 bases, with 16 bases remaining between them. Germline lookup yields CDR1 SNHLY and CDR2 FYNNEI. The CDR3 sequence is 15 residues long. The CDR3 here is CASSPVGGGYNEQFF. Incomplete CDR3 DNA: TGTGCCAGCAGCCCGGTGGGGGGAGGATACAATGAG.

The sequenced CDR3 bases are TGTGCCTGGAACCCAGGGGATGAGGGGAATGAG. Its translation: CAWNPGDEGNE. From start to end, the CDR3 is CAWNPGDEGNEQFF. The chain recombines TRBV30 with TRBJ2-1, with a tentative D call TRBD1 (6 bases). The read terminates 3 residues before the CDR3 end, so the remaining end is supplied by the germline J gene. This CDR3 is built from 14 residues. From germline, CDR1 is GTSNPN and CDR2 SVGIG (reference sequence). V dropped 4 bases and J dropped 7 bases, with 17 bases sitting between them.

As concerns this clone: Read coverage stops 3 residues before the CDR3 terminus; the germline J gene supplies the remainder. The chain recombines TRBV19 with TRBJ1-2; weak D call: TRBD1 (6 bases). The CDR3 has 16 amino acids. V was shortened by 5 bases and J by 2 bases, with 18 bases between the two germline ends. Germline V gene sequence: CDR1 LNHDA, CDR2 SQIVND (reference sequence). The covered CDR3 bases are TGTGCCAGTAGTTTAACGCGGGACACGGAAAACTATGGC. Its protein is CASSLTRDTENYG. The whole CDR3 is CASSLTRDTENYGYTF.

Concerning this clone itself: The CDR3 end is not reached by the read, which stops 3 residues before it; the germline J gene fills it in. The V call is TRBV30, the J call TRBJ1-2; D ambiguous. This CDR3 comprises 18 residues. Deletions cut 0 bases from V and 0 bases from J, with 20 bases between. Germline V gene lookup returns CDR1 GTSNPN and CDR2 SVGIG (reference sequence). CDR3 DNA, as far as it was read: TGTGCCTGGAGTGTAAATAGATGGTCGCTCGAAGCTAACTATGGC. Its protein product is CAWSVNRWSLEANYG. The CDR3, in full, reads CAWSVNRWSLEANYGYTF.

Here the CDR3 reads CAWSPTGIYGYTF. The part of the CDR3 DNA that was read is TGTGCCTGGAGTCCCACAGGGATCTATGGC. This chain joins TRBV30 and TRBJ1-2; a weak D match, TRBD1 (6 bases). The CDR3 end is not reached by the read, which stops 3 residues before it; the germline J gene fills it in. The V and J ends lost 2 bases and 4 bases respectively, with 11 bases between them. This CDR3 is 13 amino acids long. Germline values: CDR1 GTSNPN, CDR2 SVGIG (reference sequence).

Worth noting for this clone: The DNA ends 3 residues before the CDR3 does, and the rest of the CDR3 is filled in from the germline J gene. V and J are TRBV6-4 and TRBJ2-1; weak D call: TRBD1 (6 bases). Trimming removed 3 bases from V and 3 bases from J, with 12 bases in between. The CDR3 totals 15 residues. Germline V gene sequence: CDR1 MRHNA, CDR2 SNTAGT. The CDR3 sequence is CASSEWDTGYNEQFF. CDR3 bases read: TGTGCCAGCAGTGAATGGGACACCGGCTACAATGAG.

To note about this clone: The sequenced fragment ends 3 residues before the CDR3 boundary, so the rest is inferred from the germline J gene. This chain uses TRBV7-2 with TRBJ1-5; D not certain. Trimming pared 1 base from V and 7 bases from J, leaving 11 bases between. Germline V gene sequence: CDR1 SGHTA, CDR2 FQGNSA. The CDR3 covers 14 residues. CDR3 bases read: TGTGCCAGCAGCTTAGGAATAGGGCCCCAGCCC. It specifies CASSLGIGPQP. The CDR3, in full, reads CASSLGIGPQPQHF.

For this clone: The read comes to an end 3 residues before the CDR3 does, leaving the germline J gene to fill in the end. The rearrangement joins TRBV19 to TRBJ1-2, with D hard to call. Per the germline V gene, CDR1 is LNHDA and CDR2 is SQIVND (reference sequence). The CDR3 contains 16 residues. The CDR3 DNA, read in part, is TGTGCCAGTAGTATAGCCCTAGGTTCTTCTGCCTACGAC. Translation: CASSIALGSSAYD. The entire CDR3 is CASSIALGSSAYDYTF.

Points on this clone: The sequenced fragment ends 3 residues before the CDR3 boundary, so the rest is inferred from the germline J gene. The J gene is TRBJ2-7, the V gene TRBV7-9; 10 positions agree with TRBD2. Trimming removed 3 bases from V and 2 bases from J; junction bases left unmatched: 4. This CDR3 spans 15 amino acids. CDR1 and CDR2 (germline): SEHNR, FQNEAQ (reference sequence). The CDR3 sequence: CASSFSSGRAYEQYF. The CDR3 DNA, read in part, is TGTGCCAGCAGCTTCTCGAGCGGGAGGGCCTACGAG.

A word on this clone: From the germline J gene comes the end of the CDR3, since the read stops 3 residues before it. This rearrangement joins TRBV6-1 to TRBJ1-4, with D hard to call. Per germline, CDR1 MNHNS and CDR2 SASEGT. The CDR3 is made up of 11 amino acids. Here the CDR3 reads CASSEHSPLFF. CDR3 DNA, as far as it was read: TGTGCCAGCAGTGAACACTCACCA.

The part of the CDR3 DNA that was read is TGTGCCAGCAGCTTGGGCCAGGAGGTTGAG. It codes for CASSLGQEVE. From start to end, the CDR3 is CASSLGQEVEQFF. The chain is built from TRBV7-9 and TRBJ2-1; a weak D match, TRBD2 (5 bases). The read stops 3 residues short of the end of the CDR3; the missing end is completed from the germline J gene. In germline, CDR1 is SEHNR, CDR2 FQNEAQ (reference sequence). This CDR3 contains 13 residues. Deletions cut 3 bases from V and 9 bases from J, with 12 bases between.

In regard to this clone: With the read ending 3 residues before the CDR3 end, the germline J gene is used to fill in that end. V usage is TRBV20-1 and J usage is TRBJ1-2, with TRBD1 identical over 11 bases. V shed 5 bases and J 4 bases; nucleotides not matched to a gene: 6. This CDR3 region has 14 residues. The germline V gene has CDR1 DFQATT and CDR2 SNEGSKA (reference sequence). CDR3 protein: CSAGQGAQGYGYTF. The sequenced part of the CDR3 DNA is TGCAGTGCTGGACAGGGGGCGCAGGGCTATGGC.

In the case of this clone: Coverage ceases 3 residues before the CDR3 finishes, and the germline J gene fills in the end. The chain carries TRBV20-1 and TRBJ1-2; tentative D call: TRBD1 (5 bases). Trimming cost V 3 bases and J 4 bases, with 18 bases left between them. Germline loops: CDR1 DFQATT, CDR2 SNEGSKA (reference sequence). This CDR3 comprises 15 residues. The CDR3 region is CSASTDAQAGYGYTF. The sequenced part of the CDR3 DNA is TGCAGTGCTAGCACAGACGCACAGGCCGGCTATGGC.

A word on this clone: The read terminates 3 residues before the CDR3 end, so the remaining end is supplied by the germline J gene. The chain combines TRBV12-3 or TRBV12-4 with TRBJ1-2, with D perhaps matching TRBD1 (5 bases). Trimming left V 5 bases short and J 2 bases short, with 9 bases between. The CDR3 runs 13 residues. CDR3: CASSHGGNYGYTF. Partial CDR3 DNA: TGTGCCAGCAGTCACGGGGGGAACTATGGC.

Remarks on this clone: Sequencing ends 3 residues short of the CDR3 end; the germline J gene provides the rest. This chain links TRBV7-9 with TRBJ2-1, with D possibly being TRBD2 (5 bases). CDR1 is SEHNR, CDR2 FQNEAQ, per germline (reference sequence). This CDR3 has 15 residues. Between the trimmed V and J ends, which lost 3 bases and 5 bases, there was a span of 14 bases. The sequenced CDR3 bases are TGTGCCAGCAGCTTGACCAAACGGGGTAACAATGAG. Its translation: CASSLTKRGNNE. The full-length CDR3 reads as CASSLTKRGNNEQFF.

As to this clone: The missing CDR3 end, 3 residues past where the read stops, is filled in from the germline J gene. This rearrangement joins TRBV19 to TRBJ1-2, with D unresolved. Germline V gives CDR1 LNHDA, CDR2 SQIVND (reference sequence). This CDR3 comprises 15 residues. CDR3 bases read: TGTGCCAGTAGTATAAGTTTAGCGGGAACCGCTGAC. Protein product: CASSISLAGTAD. The CDR3, in full, reads CASSISLAGTADYTF.

The CDR3 sequence: CASASLAGGIEQYF. Incomplete CDR3 DNA: TGTGCCAGCGCGAGCCTAGCGGGAGGAATCGAG. The chain joins TRBV27 to TRBJ2-7; 11 bases align to TRBD2. The read ends 3 residues early relative to the CDR3; the germline J gene fills the gap. This CDR3 has 14 amino acids. CDR1 and CDR2 from the germline V gene are MNHEY and SMNVEV (reference sequence). V dropped 8 bases and J dropped 6; count of bases not matched to a gene: 9.